The present T cell receptor (beta chain) was sequenced within a study of identical twins. In this sample, this clonotype turned up a few times. TCRdb called the 5' RACE reads again in MiXCR, with one record for every CDR3 protein. The data contain 1.5 million or so distinct CDR3 sequences, about 31% of them singletons. Trimming removed 6 bases from V and 6 bases from J, with 10 bases in between. This CDR3 spans 12 amino acids. Germline V gene lookup returns CDR1 LNHNV and CDR2 YYDKDF (reference sequence). The rearrangement uses TRBV15 and TRBJ2-3; D is unclear. This TCR was recovered from a newborn girl in good health. The sequencing sample was made of cord blood. CDR3: CATSIIGDTQYF. In DNA, the CDR3 is TGTGCCACCAGTATTATCGGCGATACGCAGTATTTT.